The entry that follows covers one TCR beta chain sequence. Its specific antigen is unknown. No clone much larger than this one lies a single base away; base qualities are absent. Each collaborating institution followed its own protocols to collect whole blood in K2EDTA tubes. Collaborator samples were shipped for TCRbeta analysis as frozen whole blood, isolated PBMCs, or DNA extracted from either sample type. The CDR3 runs 17 amino acids, cysteine and phenylalanine included. The DNA shown is the 51-base CDR3, in frame from base 1. The germline V gene specifies LGHNA as CDR1 and YNFKEQ as CDR2. Trimming removed 3 bases from V and 4 bases from J; the gene matches leave 12 bases unexplained. The sample originates from a study of blood T cell repertoires in COVID-19 (dated by TCRdb to 2020 to 2021). Regarding the research as a whole: Samples from collaborators originated in the United States, Italy and Spain and spanned both the acute and convalescent phases of COVID-19. The material from the prospective study consisted of cDNA or gDNA derived from T cells, B-cell-depleted T cells, or PBMCs. Where HLA class I and class II types were available, the types were taken from metadata supplied by the sample provider, not from assay-based typing. Samples were obtained from the ongoing ImmuneRACE study (first 160 participants) and from over 1,000 subjects provided by 6 global collaborators. Deeply sampled blood TCRbeta repertoires from subjects exposed to, actively infected with, or recovered from COVID-19 were included in the dataset. The repertoires were made available in a free public database intended to serve as a resource for research on the immune response to SARS-CoV-2. Nearly every sample came with metadata listing a de-identified subject ID, COVID-19 status, age in years and sex.

TCRbeta CDR3 regions were amplified from genomic DNA using the immunoSEQ Assay, a bias-controlled multiplex PCR. The original pipeline was this. Nucleated cell counts per sample were estimated from amplification of reference gene primers within the assay. To quantify the absolute abundance of each unique TCRbeta CDR3 rearrangement, sequence reads were collapsed and filtered. For each sample, productive Simpson clonality was calculated as the square root of Simpson's diversity index over productive rearrangements. TCRdb's version of the immuneACCESS table is confined to in-frame rearrangements and falls short of the full clone set. An unresolved V gene accounts for under half of the shortfall where checked; the remainder is of unknown origin. The DNA was the basis for D and trimming; V, J and clone size are from that table. Within this sample are 150,000 or so clones, with around 87% of them counted one time only. About 16% of the sample belongs to the ten largest clones.

Paper-wide results and their limitations: The amount of clinical and demographic metadata varied by source and participant and was provided uncurated.

This TCR was sampled from a woman aged 35 to 49 with acute or convalescent COVID-19. This sequence uses TRBV4-2 and TRBJ2-5; the junction holds 9 bases that match TRBD2. The sample taken for sequencing was peripheral blood. The nucleotide sequence reads TGTGCCAGCAGCCATCTCAACCCTAGCGGGATGGTAGAGACCCAGTACTTC. Its product reads: CASSHLNPSGMVETQYF.